This TCR beta chain is drawn from a study of T cells after yellow fever vaccination. UMIs and a universal primer site were added when TCR cDNA was made by 5'RACE template switching. Using its own MiXCR run on the 5' RACE reads, TCRdb lists one record per CDR3 protein. This table holds about 330,000 distinct CDR3 sequences, around 8.1% found once. Sequenced material: PBMCs, taken 35 to 50 days after the first yellow fever vaccination. This TCR derives from a man aged 18 to 29 who received the YFV17D yellow fever vaccine.

CDR3 amino acids: CASTRRTVGSYGYTF. CDR3 nucleotide sequence: TGTGCCAGCACCAGAAGGACAGTAGGGAGCTATGGCTACACCTTC. The J gene is TRBJ1-2, the V gene TRBV2; possibly TRBD1 for D (6 bases). V lost 7 bases and J lost 4, with 19 bases in between. Germline CDR1 is SNHLY and CDR2 is FYNNEI. The CDR3 spans 15 residues. Full variable domain (remainder filled in from reference TRBV2 and TRBJ1-2): EPEVTQTPSHQVTQMGQEVILRCVPISNHLYFYWYRQILGQKVEFLVSFYNNEISEKSEIFDDQFSVERPDGSNFTLKIRSTKLEDSAMYFCASTRRTVGSYGYTFGSGTRLTVV.